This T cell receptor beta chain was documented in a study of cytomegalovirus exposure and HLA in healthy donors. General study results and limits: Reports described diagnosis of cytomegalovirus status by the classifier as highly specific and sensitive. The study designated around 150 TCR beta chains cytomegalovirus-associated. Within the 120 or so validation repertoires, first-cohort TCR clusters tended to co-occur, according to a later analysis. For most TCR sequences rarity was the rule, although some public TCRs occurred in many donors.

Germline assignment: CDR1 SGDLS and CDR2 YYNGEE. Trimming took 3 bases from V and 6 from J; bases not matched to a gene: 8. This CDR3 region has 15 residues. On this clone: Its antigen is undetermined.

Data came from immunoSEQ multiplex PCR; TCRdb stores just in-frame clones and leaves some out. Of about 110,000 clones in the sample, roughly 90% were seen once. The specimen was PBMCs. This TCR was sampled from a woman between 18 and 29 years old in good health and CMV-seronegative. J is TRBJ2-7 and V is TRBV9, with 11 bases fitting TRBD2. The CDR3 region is CASSAPTSGEGEQYF. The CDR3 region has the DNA TGTGCCAGCAGCGCTCCGACTAGCGGGGAGGGCGAGCAGTACTTC.